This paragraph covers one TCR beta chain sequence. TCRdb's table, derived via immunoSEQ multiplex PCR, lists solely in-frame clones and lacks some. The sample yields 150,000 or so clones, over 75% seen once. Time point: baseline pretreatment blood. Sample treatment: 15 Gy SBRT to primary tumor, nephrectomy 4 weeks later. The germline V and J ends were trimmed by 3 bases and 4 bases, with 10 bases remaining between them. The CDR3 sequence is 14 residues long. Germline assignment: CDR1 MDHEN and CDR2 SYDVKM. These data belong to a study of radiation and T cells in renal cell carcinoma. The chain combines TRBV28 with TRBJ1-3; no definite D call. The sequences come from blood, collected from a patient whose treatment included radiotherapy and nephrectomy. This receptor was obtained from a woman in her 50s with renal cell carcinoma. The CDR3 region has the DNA TGTGCCAGCAGTTTTGAAACTAGGGGAAACACCATATATTTT. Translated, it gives CASSFETRGNTIYF.